The rows below give T cell receptor beta chains drawn from one sample of a study of a mutant IDH1 vaccine in newly diagnosed glioma. Profiled with immunoSEQ multiplex PCR; TCRdb holds only in-frame clones, not every one. The data contain approximately 81,000 clones, 65% to 90% of them singletons. These receptors have no identified antigens. The starting material was PBMCs, obtained from a glioma patient whose treatment included an IDH1 peptide vaccine. The receptors here all came from a man aged 25 to 45 with glioma. Some clones in this sample may be carry-over from other donors' samples. Each CDR3 is given with its conserved first and last residue. A D gene is named only where the DNA matches it firmly. Clone size is stated in some rows and not others, as once, few, many or a class when expanded.

j_call v_call d_call clone_size cdr3_nt cdr3_aa
TRBJ2-7 TRBV5-8 TRBD1 NA TGTGCCAGCAGCTCCGGGACAGGGTGGAGGTACGAGCAGTACTTC CASSSGTGWRYEQYF
TRBJ1-3 TRBV9 NA NA TGTGCCAGCAGCGGCGTTATCTCTGGAAACACCATATATTTT CASSGVISGNTIYF
TRBJ1-3 TRBV9 TRBD1 NA TGTGCCAGCAGCGTTGACAGGGCTGGAAACACCATATATTTT CASSVDRAGNTIYF
TRBJ2-6 TRBV5-1 TRBD1 NA TGCGCCAGCAGCTCCGGGACAGGGGGCTATGGGGCCAACGTCCTGACTTTC CASSSGTGGYGANVLTF
TRBJ1-1 TRBV27 NA NA TGTGCCAGCAGTATCAGGGGTTCTGAAGCTTTCTTT CASSIRGSEAFF
TRBJ1-1 TRBV30 NA NA TGTGCCTGGAGTCCAGGGGAGAGTGACACTGAAGCTTTCTTT CAWSPGESDTEAFF
TRBJ1-2 TRBV27 TRBD1 NA TGTGCCAGCAGCTATGAAGGGACAGCTATCTATGGCTACACCTTC CASSYEGTAIYGYTF
TRBJ1-2 TRBV28 NA NA TGTGCCAGCAGTTTAGCCGACTATGGCTACACCTTC CASSLADYGYTF
TRBJ1-5 TRBV19 NA NA TGTGCCAGTAGTATAGTAGGAGGGGCGTCCAATCAGCCCCAGCATTTT CASSIVGGASNQPQHF
TRBJ2-5 TRBV7-6 NA NA TGTGCCAGCAGCTTAGGGGGTCCCCGTGCCCAGTACTTC CASSLGGPRAQYF
TRBJ1-1 TRBV7-9 NA few TGTGCCAGCACCTCCAGCAGGGGTCAGAACACTGAAGCTTTCTTT CASTSSRGQNTEAFF
TRBJ2-1 TRBV4-1 TRBD2 NA TGCGCCAGCAGCCAAGAGAGCGGACTAGCGGGAGAGTATGAGCAGTTCTTC CASSQESGLAGEYEQFF
TRBJ1-1 TRBV27 NA NA TGTGCCAGCAGTTCCGTCCCGGGGCCAAACACTGAAGCTTTCTTT CASSSVPGPNTEAFF
TRBJ1-6 TRBV5-6 NA NA TGTGCCAGCAGCTCCTACTGGGGGGTTGGTGGTTCACCCCTCCACTTT CASSSYWGVGGSPLHF
TRBJ2-2 TRBV4-1 NA once TGCGCCAGCAGCCAAGGATGGCCAAGGATCGGGGAGCTGTTTTTT CASSQGWPRIGELFF
TRBJ2-6 TRBV9 NA NA TGTGCCAGCAGCCCGCGGACTACCAGCTCTCCTGGGGCCAACGTCCTGACTTTC CASSPRTTSSPGANVLTF
TRBJ1-6 TRBV7-2 TRBD1 NA TGTGCCAGCAGCTTGGGGCAGGGGGTAAATTCACCCCTCCACTTT CASSLGQGVNSPLHF
TRBJ2-1 TRBV4-2 NA NA TGTGCCAGCTGCCCAGCGGTTACCTACAATGAGCAGTTCTTC CASCPAVTYNEQFF
TRBJ1-4 TRBV6-5 TRBD1 NA TGTGCCAGCAGTCCACCGGGACAGCGGAATGAAAAACTGTTTTTT CASSPPGQRNEKLFF
TRBJ2-5 TRBV7-8 TRBD2 NA TGTGCCAGCAGCTTAGGAGCGGGGGGAGAAGAGACCCAGTACTTC CASSLGAGGEETQYF
TRBJ1-5 TRBV7-8 TRBD1 NA TGTGCCAGCAGCTCACCCTTAAGGGGGACAGGGCGTCAGCCCCAGCATTTT CASSSPLRGTGRQPQHF
TRBJ2-7 TRBV28 NA NA TGTGCCAGCAGAACCCCGGGATACCAAAATACGTTGCAGTACTTC CASRTPGYQNTLQYF
TRBJ1-3 TRBV9 NA NA TGTGCCAGCAGCGTAGACGGCGCTGGAAACACCATATATTTT CASSVDGAGNTIYF
TRBJ2-5 TRBV30 NA NA TGTGCCTGGAGTGGCAGTAGTTGGCGCGGGGAGACCCAGTACTTC CAWSGSSWRGETQYF
TRBJ1-1 TRBV10-3 TRBD1 NA TGTGCCATCAGTGGGACAGGGGATAACACTGAAGCTTTCTTT CAISGTGDNTEAFF
TRBJ1-2 TRBV7-2 NA NA TGTGCCAGCAGCACTATCCCGGGACCGTTCTACACCTTC CASSTIPGPFYTF
TRBJ1-5 TRBV6-5 NA once TGTGCCAGCAGTTACGCCCGGGGGAGGGATCAGCCCCAGCATTTT CASSYARGRDQPQHF
TRBJ1-5 TRBV4-1 NA few TGCGCCAGCAGCCAGCTGCCTCCCCAGTGGGGCCAGCCCCAGCATTTT CASSQLPPQWGQPQHF